This T cell receptor beta chain was documented in a study of blood T cell repertoires in COVID-19. Trimming cost V 5 bases and J 2 bases, with 10 bases left between them. The length of the CDR3 is 13 residues. Germline assignment: CDR1 SGHRS and CDR2 YFSETQ. The table lists this clone with many counts. Profiling relied on immunoSEQ multiplex PCR, and the TCRdb table lists in-frame clones only, not all of them. The sample contains more than 150,000 clones, roughly three quarters of which appear only once. The sequencing sample was made of peripheral blood. The clonotype originates from a man aged 60 to 75 with active or convalescent COVID-19. This sequence joins TRBV5-1 and TRBJ1-1, with D unresolved. CDR3 amino acids: CASRLDKNTEAFF. CDR3 nucleotides: TGCGCCAGCAGACTTGACAAAAACACTGAAGCTTTCTTT. The whole variable domain, filled in from reference TRBV5-1 and TRBJ1-1, reads KAGVTQTPRYLIKTRGQQVTLSCSPISGHRSVSWYQQTPGQGLQFLFEYFSETQRNKGNFPGRFSGRQFSNSRSEMNVSTLELGDSALYLCASRLDKNTEAFFGQGTRLTVV.